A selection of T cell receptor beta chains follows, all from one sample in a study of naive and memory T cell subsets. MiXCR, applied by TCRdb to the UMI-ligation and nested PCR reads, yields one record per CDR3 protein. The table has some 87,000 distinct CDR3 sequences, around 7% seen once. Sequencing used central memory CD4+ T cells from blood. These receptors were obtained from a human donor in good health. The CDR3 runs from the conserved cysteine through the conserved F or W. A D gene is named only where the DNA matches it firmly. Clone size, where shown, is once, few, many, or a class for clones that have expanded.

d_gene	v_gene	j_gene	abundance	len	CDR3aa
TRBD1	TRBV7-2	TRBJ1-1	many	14	CASSPRGLGTEAFF
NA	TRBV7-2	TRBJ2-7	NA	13	CASSLVKDYEQYF
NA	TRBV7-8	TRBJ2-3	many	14	CASSLQASTDTQYF
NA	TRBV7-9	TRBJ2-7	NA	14	CASSLASSSYEQYF
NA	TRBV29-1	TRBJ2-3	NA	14	CSVELSQGGDTQYF
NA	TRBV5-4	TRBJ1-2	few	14	CASSLGQKLNGYTF
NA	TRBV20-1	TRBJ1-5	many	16	CSARVVGQKLNQPQHF
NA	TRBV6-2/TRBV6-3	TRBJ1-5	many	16	CASSYQGRGNNQPQHF
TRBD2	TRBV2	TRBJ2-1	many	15	CASSEARLADNEQFF
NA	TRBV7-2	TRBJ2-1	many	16	CASSPFTGGLYNEQFF
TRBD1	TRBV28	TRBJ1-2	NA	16	CASRTRDRGRVYGYTF
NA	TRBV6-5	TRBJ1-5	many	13	CASSRKYNQPQHF
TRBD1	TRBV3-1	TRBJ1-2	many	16	CASSQSLGTAHYGYTF
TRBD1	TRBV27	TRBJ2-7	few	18	CASSLRWRQGADLYEQYF
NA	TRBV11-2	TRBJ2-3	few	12	CASSPSQDTQYF
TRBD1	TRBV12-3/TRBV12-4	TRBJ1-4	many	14	CASSPGQGIGKLFF
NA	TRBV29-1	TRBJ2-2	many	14	CSVEPKANTGELFF
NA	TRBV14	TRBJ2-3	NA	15	CASSPYPQTRGAQYF